Each of the 14 T cell receptor beta chains below was sequenced from the same sample in a study of shared clonotypes between healthy human individuals. Here immunoSEQ multiplex PCR was the method, and the copy in TCRdb shows in-frame clones only, minus some. The sample holds 2.3 million or so clones, approximately 93% seen once. Sequencing was carried out using naive CD4+ T cells from PBMCs. Subset: CD45RA+ positively selected. The origin of the receptors is a man aged 18 to 29 in good health. Some clones in this sample may be carry-over from other donors' samples.

Here the CDR3 DNA reads TGTGCCAGCAGTGAATACCAGGGGGAACCCTACGAGCAGTACTTC. As protein: CASSEYQGEPYEQYF. The rearrangement joins TRBV25-1 to TRBJ2-7; 7 nucleotides agree with TRBD1. The CDR3 extends over 15 amino acids. The V segment lost 0 bases and the J segment 2 bases; nucleotides outside the gene matches: 4. Germline V gives CDR1 MGHDK, CDR2 SYGVNS.

The J gene is TRBJ2-7, the V gene TRBV28; unclear D gene. CDR1 is MDHEN and CDR2 is SYDVKM in the germline V gene. The CDR3 is made up of 14 amino acids. Trimming cost V 3 bases and J 2 bases, with 11 bases left between them. CDR3 amino acids: CASSLLKGPYEQYF. DNA for the CDR3: TGTGCCAGCAGTTTGCTTAAGGGCCCCTACGAGCAGTACTTC.

The chain carries TRBV5-1 and TRBJ2-1, with unresolved D. Trimming stripped 1 base from V and 5 bases from J, with 10 bases between. From germline, CDR1 is SGHRS and CDR2 YFSETQ. The CDR3 covers 14 residues. CDR3 in DNA: TGCGCCAGCAGCTTGAACGTAGCAGACAATGAGCAGTTCTTC. Amino acid sequence: CASSLNVADNEQFF.

This chain connects TRBV11-2 to TRBJ2-6; 8 nucleotides match TRBD1. CDR1 and CDR2 from the germline V gene are SGHAT and FQNNGV. V gave up 1 base and J gave up 8 bases; unmatched junction bases: 10. The CDR3 length is 17 residues. In DNA form, the CDR3 reads TGTGCCAGCAGCTTAGCAATTGTCCAGGGGGCGACCAACGTCCTGACTTTC. Amino acid sequence: CASSLAIVQGATNVLTF.

The J gene is TRBJ2-7, the V gene TRBV15, with 9 positions matching TRBD1. The CDR3 contains 15 residues. CDR1 is LNHNV and CDR2 is YYDKDF in the germline V gene (reference sequence). J gave up 5 bases and V 1 base, and 6 bases lay outside the gene matches. CDR3 sequence (DNA): TGTGCCACCAGCAGAGCGGACAGGGGTGGGGACGAGCAGTACTTC. This codes for CATSRADRGGDEQYF.

This rearrangement joins TRBV9 to TRBJ2-7, with 9 positions matching TRBD1. In germline, CDR1 is SGDLS, CDR2 YYNGEE. The V gene end was trimmed by 6 bases and the J gene end by 8 bases; junction bases not matched to a gene: 9. This CDR3 region has 13 residues. CDR3 DNA sequence: TGTGCCAGCAACCGGGACAGGGATAATAAGCAGTACTTC. Translating it yields CASNRDRDNKQYF.

The CDR3 reads CASKRTFAETQYF. The CDR3 nucleotides are TGTGCCAGCAAACGGACCTTCGCAGAGACCCAGTACTTC. This sequence joins TRBV2 and TRBJ2-5; D ambiguous. Germline V gene sequence: CDR1 SNHLY, CDR2 FYNNEI. V lost 7 bases to trimming and J lost 4 bases, with 13 bases between them. The CDR3 runs 13 residues.

This sequence joins TRBV28 and TRBJ2-7; TRBD1 aligns across 10 bases. This CDR3 is built from 16 residues. The V segment lost 5 bases and the J segment 4 bases; nucleotides outside the gene matches: 11. Germline lookup yields CDR1 MDHEN and CDR2 SYDVKM. Here the CDR3 DNA reads TGTGCCAGCAGTCCACAGGACAGGGGGTTTTCTTACGAGCAGTACTTC. Encoded protein: CASSPQDRGFSYEQYF.

The CDR3 nucleotides are TGCGCCAGCAGTCAAGACACTGAAGCTTTCTTT. Its translation is CASSQDTEAFF. V gene TRBV23-1 combines with J gene TRBJ1-1; D is ambiguous. TRBV23-1 is flagged as an ORF with uncertain function. Trimming left V 2 bases short and J 3 bases short, with 1 base between. The CDR3 spans 11 residues.

The sample holds a few counts of this clone. The rearrangement joins TRBV7-9 to TRBJ1-5; D is ambiguous. CDR1 is SEHNR, CDR2 FQNEAQ, per germline (reference sequence). This CDR3 contains 14 residues. The V end lost 3 bases, the J end lost 4 bases, and 10 bases lay between the germline ends. CDR3 loop: CASSFSNPNQPQHF. In nucleotides, the CDR3 is TGTGCCAGCAGCTTCTCGAACCCGAATCAGCCCCAGCATTTT.

The gene calls are TRBV2 and TRBJ1-3, with D hard to call. Germline V gives CDR1 SNHLY, CDR2 FYNNEI. V shed 8 bases and J shed 4 bases, with 12 bases lying between them. The length of the CDR3 is 13 residues. This chain's CDR3 is CASGVSLGNTIYF. DNA for the CDR3: TGTGCCAGCGGAGTGTCGCTCGGAAACACCATATATTTT.

J is TRBJ2-3 and V is TRBV9; TRBD2 aligns across 7 bases. The CDR3 sequence is 16 residues long. V trimming: 2 bases; J trimming: 0 bases; junction bases outside the gene matches: 6. Germline values: CDR1 SGDLS, CDR2 YYNGEE. CDR3 sequence (DNA): TGTGCCAGCAGCGTTTTTAGCGGGTCTAGCACAGATACGCAGTATTTT. Its translation is CASSVFSGSSTDTQYF.

CDR3 nucleotide sequence: TGTGCCAGCAGCTTAGCGCACGGCCCGGATGAAAAACTGTTTTTT. It yields the protein CASSLAHGPDEKLFF. V gene TRBV7-6 combines with J gene TRBJ1-4; D is unresolved. CDR3 length: 15 amino acids. The germline gives CDR1 SGHVS, CDR2 FNYEAQ. V lost 0 bases to trimming and J lost 6 bases, with 11 bases between them.

The chain is built from TRBV2 and TRBJ1-6; no firm D call. The CDR3 consists of 14 residues. The V end lost 7 bases, the J end lost 7 bases, and 14 bases lay between the germline ends. Germline V CDR1 and CDR2: SNHLY, FYNNEI. The CDR3 bases are TGTGCCAGCATCCGGTCCCCAGGCAATTCACCCCTCCACTTT. This gives the protein CASIRSPGNSPLHF.